This T cell receptor (beta chain) was sequenced for a study of blood T cell repertoires in COVID-19. Sequenced by immunoSEQ multiplex PCR; TCRdb stores in-frame clones only, minus some. The sample holds about 190,000 clones; 90% are singletons and the top ten take about 0.59%. The sample consisted of peripheral blood. This receptor was taken from a man aged 50 to 60 with acute or convalescent COVID-19.

This chain's CDR3 is CASSPLAGTNTGELFF. In DNA, the CDR3 is TGTGCCAGCTCACCACTAGCGGGGACGAACACCGGGGAGCTGTTTTTT. V gene TRBV18 combines with J gene TRBJ2-2; TRBD2 aligns across 8 bases. V was pared by 1 base and J by 0 bases, with 1 base of the junction left unmatched. Germline V CDR1 and CDR2: KGHSH, LQKENI. CDR3 size: 16 residues.